This entry lists 15 T cell receptor beta chains sequenced from one sample in a study of somatic mutations in cytotoxic T cells in rheumatoid arthritis (dated by TCRdb to between 2016 and 2019). Library preparation was by the immunoSEQ multiplex PCR assay. Not all clones reach the TCRdb copy of this immuneACCESS table, which keeps in-frame sequences only. Checked studies attribute under half of the gap to unresolved V genes and leave the rest unexplained. The sample has 15,000 to 20,000 clones on record, 65% to 85% of them singletons. Roughly a tenth of the sample is in the top ten clones. Sequenced material: CD8+ T cells sorted from blood. Receptors originate from an adult with rheumatoid arthritis.

This chain connects TRBV23-1 to TRBJ2-7; unclear D gene. TRBV23-1 is given ORF status, its function remaining uncertain. V lost 0 bases, J lost 4 bases, and 10 bases lay in between. There are 14 residues in the CDR3. CDR3 loop: CASSQSPASYEQYF. DNA of the CDR3: TGCGCCAGCAGTCAATCCCCGGCCTCATACGAGCAGTACTTC.

The chain links TRBV7-6 to TRBJ2-1; 10 bases map to TRBD2. The J segment lost 0 bases and the V segment lost 1 base, leaving 3 bases of the junction unmatched. Per the germline V gene, CDR1 is SGHVS and CDR2 is FNYEAQ. The CDR3 covers 17 residues. DNA for the CDR3: TGTGCCAGCAGCTTAGGGACTAGCGGAAGCTCCTACAATGAGCAGTTCTTC. It codes for CASSLGTSGSSYNEQFF.

The rearrangement uses TRBV4-1 and TRBJ1-1; D is unclear. Germline lookup yields CDR1 MGHRA and CDR2 YSYEKL. Trimming pared 0 bases from V and 4 bases from J, leaving 15 bases between. The CDR3 runs to 16 residues. The CDR3 sequence: CASSQDKAQDPTEAFF. The CDR3 DNA follows: TGCGCCAGCAGCCAAGACAAAGCGCAGGATCCCACTGAAGCTTTCTTT.

This chain joins TRBV30 and TRBJ1-5; 7 bases align to TRBD1. CDR1 is GTSNPN and CDR2 is SVGIG in the germline V gene (reference sequence). Trimming took 4 bases from V and 0 from J; bases not matched to a gene: 9. The CDR3 runs to 16 residues. Here the CDR3 DNA reads TGTGCCTGGAAGGGACAGAATTCGTATAGCAATCAGCCCCAGCATTTT. It yields the protein CAWKGQNSYSNQPQHF.

V gene TRBV15 combines with J gene TRBJ1-2; 8 bases are a match to TRBD1. The CDR3 totals 16 residues. Germline assignment: CDR1 LNHNV and CDR2 YYDKDF (reference sequence). Losses at the gene ends were 3 bases for V and 0 bases for J; bases not matched to a gene: 6. For the CDR3, the DNA is TGTGCCACCAGCAGTGACAGGGGCCTCACTAACTATGGCTACACCTTC. Protein sequence: CATSSDRGLTNYGYTF.

J is TRBJ1-1 and V is TRBV2; tentatively, D is TRBD1 (5 bases). Between the trimmed V and J ends, which lost 7 bases and 0 bases, there was a span of 12 bases. The CDR3 contains 14 residues. The germline V gene encodes CDR1 SNHLY and CDR2 FYNNEI. The CDR3 loop reads CASTRQQLNTEAFF. CDR3 in DNA: TGTGCCAGCACCCGACAGCAATTGAACACTGAAGCTTTCTTT.

Within the sample, this clone is medium-sized. V gene TRBV5-1 combines with J gene TRBJ2-7, with a weak D call TRBD1 (6 bases). Per germline, CDR1 SGHRS and CDR2 YFSETQ. V was cut by 0 bases and J by 3 bases, with 13 bases left in between. The CDR3 length is 15 residues. The CDR3 DNA reads as TGCGCCAGCAGCTTGGCCCCCCAACAGGGCTACGAGCAGTACTTC. It is translated as CASSLAPQQGYEQYF. Full variable domain (rest looked up from reference TRBV5-1 and TRBJ2-7): KAGVTQTPRYLIKTRGQQVTLSCSPISGHRSVSWYQQTPGQGLQFLFEYFSETQRNKGNFPGRFSGRQFSNSRSEMNVSTLELGDSALYLCASSLAPQQGYEQYFGPGTRLTVT.

The chain joins TRBV5-3 to TRBJ2-7; 10 bases map to TRBD1. TRBV5-3 is labeled an ORF, and its function is uncertain. With V trimmed by 5 bases and J by 4 bases, 3 bases remained unmatched. The length of the CDR3 is 13 residues. The CDR3 bases are TGTGCCAGAAGGGGGGGACAGGGGTACGAGCAGTACTTC. Translated, it gives CARRGGQGYEQYF.

J is TRBJ1-2 and V is TRBV9; D remains unclear. Trimming cost V 0 bases and J 4 bases, with 4 bases left between them. This CDR3 region has 12 residues. The germline V gene encodes CDR1 SGDLS and CDR2 YYNGEE. CDR3 loop: CASSVASYGYTF. The DNA for the CDR3 is TGTGCCAGCAGCGTAGCTAGCTATGGCTACACCTTC.

The rearrangement uses TRBV2 and TRBJ2-1; either TRBD1 or TRBD2 may fit D (5 bases each). The CDR3 spans 14 residues. From germline, CDR1 is SNHLY and CDR2 FYNNEI. Trimming removed 7 bases at V and 3 bases at J, with 13 bases between. CDR3 sequence: CASTGRDDYNEQFF. In DNA, the CDR3 is TGTGCCAGCACGGGACGTGACGACTACAATGAGCAGTTCTTC.

As concerns this clone: This same CDR3 is encoded by further DNA sequences in the sample. This chain links TRBV6-5 with TRBJ2-7, with 7 bases aligning to TRBD1. This CDR3 has 15 amino acids. Trimming took 1 base from V and 5 from J; bases not matched to a gene: 8. Germline CDR1 is MNHEY and CDR2 is SVGAGI. CDR3 region: CASSYFSRGSDEQYF. The CDR3 DNA sequence: TGTGCCAGCAGTTACTTTTCCAGGGGGTCGGACGAGCAGTACTTC.

The V gene is TRBV2, the J gene TRBJ1-2, with 7 positions matching TRBD1. The V segment lost 3 bases and the J segment 4 bases; nucleotides outside the gene matches: 8. CDR3 size: 15 residues. The germline CDR1 and CDR2 sequences are SNHLY and FYNNEI. The CDR3 DNA reads TGTGCCAGCAGTGAGTCCGGGGACAGCCCCTATGGCTACACCTTC. It translates to CASSESGDSPYGYTF.

This sequence joins TRBV9 and TRBJ2-3; maybe TRBD2 (5 bases). The germline V gene has CDR1 SGDLS and CDR2 YYNGEE. CDR3 length equals 13 residues. Deletions cut 4 bases from V and 4 bases from J, with 10 bases between. The CDR3 sequence is CASSLRVADTQYF. The CDR3 nucleotides are TGTGCCAGCAGCTTGCGGGTTGCAGATACGCAGTATTTT.

J is TRBJ2-7 and V is TRBV4-2, with 12 bases lining up with TRBD2. CDR3 size: 15 residues. Germline V gene data show CDR1 as LGHNA and CDR2 as YNFKEQ. V gave up 4 bases and J gave up 5 bases; unmatched junction bases: 6. The CDR3 region has the DNA TGTGCCAGCAGCCCCCTAGCGGGGGGGCCTGACGAGCAGTACTTC. This encodes CASSPLAGGPDEQYF.

The chain joins TRBV25-1 to TRBJ1-1; 7 nucleotides agree with TRBD1. This CDR3 has 18 amino acids. Germline loops: CDR1 MGHDK, CDR2 SYGVNS. V dropped 3 bases and J dropped 7; count of bases not matched to a gene: 20. This CDR3 reads CASSDPRVKQGGLNEAFF. CDR3 sequence (DNA): TGTGCCAGCAGTGACCCGAGGGTCAAGCAGGGGGGTCTTAATGAAGCTTTCTTT.